This T cell receptor (beta chain) was identified during a study of shared clonotypes between healthy human individuals. Study overall: Sampling drew on donors who were a couple of women and a few men aged 18 to 49. Study findings and constraints: Compared with clonotypes that all four donors shared, non-shared clonotypes had lower generation probabilities. Larger estimated richness was generally recorded for naive subsets relative to memory subsets. Sharing across four donors was highest in naive CD4 (roughly 5%) and lowest in memory CD8 (roughly 0.4%).

The CDR3 sequence is 15 residues long. In germline, CDR1 is MNHEY, CDR2 SVGAGI. With 6 bases removed from V and 4 bases from J, the gap between germline ends came to 15 bases. The naive CD8 subset, CD45RO-negative cells positively selected for CCR7, excluded terminally differentiated effector memory CD45RA+ cells. Comment on this clone: What it binds is unknown.

Assay used: immunoSEQ multiplex PCR; TCRdb lists only in-frame clones, some missing. The table lists about 750,000 clones, about 91% of them singletons, with about 24% in the top ten. The TCR comes from a young man in good health. The chain has TRBV6-5 and TRBJ2-2; the D gene is possibly TRBD2 (5 bases). Sequenced input: naive CD8+ T cells sorted from blood. CDR3 sequence reads: CASSSPGGRTGELFF. The CDR3 DNA follows: TGTGCCAGCAGCTCCCCCGGAGGTCGCACCGGGGAGCTGTTTTTT.